These 19 T cell receptor beta chains originate from one sample sequenced in a study of chemoradiotherapy in HPV16-positive cancers. Data came from immunoSEQ multiplex PCR; TCRdb stores just in-frame clones and leaves some out. In the table there are fewer than 40,000 clones, about 80% of which are singletons. The sequenced sample was blood, obtained from a patient who underwent chemoradiotherapy. All receptors come from a human donor with HPV-associated anogenital cancer.

The rearrangement links TRBV7-2 to TRBJ2-2; possibly TRBD1 for D (5 bases). Germline lookup yields CDR1 SGHTA and CDR2 FQGNSA. V was cut by 5 bases and J by 5 bases, with 12 bases left in between. The CDR3 is 14 amino acids. CDR3 coding DNA: TGTGCCAGCAGCAGAGACGGACAAACCGGGGAGCTGTTTTTT. Amino acid sequence: CASSRDGQTGELFF. Filled out from reference TRBV7-2 and TRBJ2-2, the complete variable domain reads GAGVSQSPSNKVTEKGKDVELRCDPISGHTALYWYRQSLGQGLEFLIYFQGNSAPDKSGLPSDRFSAERTGGSVSTLTIQRTQQEDSAVYLCASSRDGQTGELFFGEGSRLTVL.

V gene TRBV25-1 combines with J gene TRBJ1-1, with 7 bases fitting TRBD1. With V trimmed by 3 bases and J by 11 bases, 3 bases remained unmatched. The CDR3 covers 11 residues. Germline CDR1 reads MGHDK; CDR2 reads SYGVNS. CDR3 coding DNA: TGTGCCAGCAGTGATCAACAGGGGGCTTTCTTT. Translating it yields CASSDQQGAFF.

This clone showed up just a few times. V is TRBV6-5 and J is TRBJ1-1; no clear D gene. Trimming took off 2 bases at V and 2 bases at J, with 3 bases between the two ends. The germline gives CDR1 MNHEY, CDR2 SVGAGI. This CDR3 has 12 amino acids. CDR3 nucleotides: TGTGCCAGCAGTTACACAAACACTGAAGCTTTCTTT. Translating gives CASSYTNTEAFF.

The chain joins TRBV19 to TRBJ1-6, with unresolved D. The CDR3 has 13 amino acids. V was shortened by 5 bases and J by 7 bases, with 9 bases between the two germline ends. Per the germline V gene, CDR1 is LNHDA and CDR2 is SQIVND (reference sequence). CDR3 protein: CASSELRNSPLHF. Here the CDR3 DNA reads TGTGCCAGTAGTGAACTTAGGAATTCACCCCTCCACTTT.

The rearrangement uses TRBV29-1 and TRBJ2-7; the match to TRBD1 covers 7 bases. Looked up from germline, CDR1 is SQVTM and CDR2 is ANQGSEA. This CDR3 contains 12 residues. The V segment lost 3 bases and the J segment 6 bases; nucleotides outside the gene matches: 5. The CDR3 DNA sequence: TGCAGCGTTGACGTGACAGGGTCCGAGCAGTACTTC. Residues: CSVDVTGSEQYF.

The V gene is TRBV7-8, the J gene TRBJ2-1; D may be TRBD2 (6 bases). With 11 bases removed from V and 3 bases from J, the gap between germline ends came to 14 bases. The CDR3 has 13 residues. Looked up from germline, CDR1 is SGHVS and CDR2 is FQNEAQ. Here the CDR3 DNA reads TGTGCCTCAGAGGAGGGACTCTACAATGAGCAGTTCTTC. Its translation: CASEEGLYNEQFF. The full variable domain, its missing parts supplied by reference TRBV7-8 and TRBJ2-1, is GAGVSQSPRYKVAKRGQDVALRCDPISGHVSLFWYQQALGQGPEFLTYFQNEAQLDKSGLPSDRFFAERPEGSVSTLKIQRTQQEDSAVYLCASEEGLYNEQFFGPGTRLTVL.

The chain combines TRBV6-5 with TRBJ2-6; D may match TRBD1 or TRBD2 (7 bases each). V lost 6 bases to trimming and J lost 1 base, with 10 bases between them. This CDR3 comprises 15 residues. The germline V gene has CDR1 MNHEY and CDR2 SVGAGI. CDR3 sequence: CASSQGGSGANVLTF. Written as DNA, the CDR3 is TGTGCCAGCAGCCAGGGGGGGTCTGGGGCCAACGTCCTGACTTTC.

This sequence joins TRBV5-1 and TRBJ2-4, with no clear D. Trimming left V 0 bases short and J 8 bases short, with 9 bases between. The germline V gene has CDR1 SGHRS and CDR2 YFSETQ. The CDR3 has 13 amino acids. The CDR3 DNA is TGCGCCAGCAGCTTGGACTCCAGAGACATTCAGTACTTC. It translates to CASSLDSRDIQYF.

This clone was detected once. This chain uses TRBV5-8 with TRBJ2-1; 16 bases are a match to TRBD2. Germline V CDR1 and CDR2: SGHTS, YDEGEE. The CDR3 loop spans 19 amino acids. J gave up 3 bases and V 4 bases, and 10 bases lay outside the gene matches. The CDR3 region is CASSHMGLAGGQNYNEQFF. CDR3 sequence (DNA): TGTGCCAGCAGCCATATGGGACTAGCGGGGGGGCAGAACTACAATGAGCAGTTCTTC.

The chain joins TRBV7-2 to TRBJ1-1; D remains ambiguous. The germline V gene encodes CDR1 SGHTA and CDR2 FQGNSA. Trimming cost V 1 base and J 1 base, with 4 bases left between them. There are 13 residues in the CDR3. CDR3 protein: CASSLDQNTEAFF. The CDR3 DNA is TGTGCCAGCAGCTTAGACCAGAACACTGAAGCTTTCTTT. The entire variable domain, with the rest obtained from reference TRBV7-2 and TRBJ1-1, is as follows: GAGVSQSPSNKVTEKGKDVELRCDPISGHTALYWYRQSLGQGLEFLIYFQGNSAPDKSGLPSDRFSAERTGGSVSTLTIQRTQQEDSAVYLCASSLDQNTEAFFGQGTRLTVV.

The chain carries TRBV30 and TRBJ2-5, with 12 bases lining up with TRBD1. V dropped 7 bases and J dropped 4; count of bases not matched to a gene: 10. This CDR3 comprises 15 residues. Germline-derived CDR1 and CDR2 are GTSNPN and SVGIG (reference sequence). Here the CDR3 reads CASTRGQGARETQYF. Written as DNA, the CDR3 is TGTGCCTCGACCCGGGGACAGGGGGCAAGAGAGACCCAGTACTTC.

This chain links TRBV19 with TRBJ1-2; unclear D gene. CDR1 and CDR2 (germline): LNHDA, SQIVND (reference sequence). The CDR3 covers 15 residues. Trimming pared 3 bases from V and 6 bases from J, leaving 17 bases between. In DNA form, the CDR3 reads TGTGCCAGTAGTATTGTTTCCGGGGTTAAAGATGGCTACACCTTC. Its protein is CASSIVSGVKDGYTF.

Of note for this clone: Other DNA sequences in the sample encode the same CDR3. The chain joins TRBV5-1 to TRBJ2-5; D gene ambiguous. Germline-derived CDR1 and CDR2 are SGHRS and YFSETQ. The V end was cut by 0 bases, the J end by 1 base, with 7 bases between. The CDR3 has 14 amino acids. CDR3 sequence reads: CASSLGGSQETQYF. CDR3 DNA: TGCGCCAGCAGCTTGGGTGGCAGCCAAGAGACCCAGTACTTC.

The rearrangement links TRBV7-2 to TRBJ1-2; D gene uncertain. CDR3 length: 12 amino acids. Germline lookup yields CDR1 SGHTA and CDR2 FQGNSA. V lost 3 bases to trimming and J lost 4 bases, with 6 bases between them. In nucleotides, the CDR3 is TGTGCCAGCAGCTTTAACACCTATGGCTACACCTTC. Protein sequence: CASSFNTYGYTF.

V is TRBV27 and J is TRBJ1-2; D not resolved. The V end lost 4 bases, the J end lost 6 bases, and 12 bases lay between the germline ends. Germline V lookup: CDR1 MNHEY, CDR2 SMNVEV (reference sequence). This CDR3 is built from 13 residues. This CDR3 is CASSSVGGNGYTF. In DNA, the CDR3 is TGTGCCAGCAGTTCTGTGGGCGGGAATGGCTACACCTTC.

The chain employs TRBV6-1 and TRBJ2-1, with D perhaps matching TRBD1 or TRBD2 (6 bases each). Germline V gene sequence: CDR1 MNHNS, CDR2 SASEGT. This CDR3 has 15 residues. Trimming took off 1 base at V and 4 bases at J, with 11 bases between the two ends. In DNA, the CDR3 is TGTGCCAGCAGTGAAGGGGGGGCGGTGTACAATGAGCAGTTCTTC. It is translated as CASSEGGAVYNEQFF.

The gene calls are TRBV15 and TRBJ1-4, with no clear D. Trimming left V 0 bases short and J 7 bases short, with 15 bases between. The CDR3 runs to 16 residues. Looked up from germline, CDR1 is LNHNV and CDR2 is YYDKDF (reference sequence). The CDR3, as DNA: TGTGCCACCAGCAGAGATCTGGCTGGGCGGGGTGAAAAACTGTTTTTT. Translation: CATSRDLAGRGEKLFF.

The rearrangement links TRBV19 to TRBJ2-2; 11 bases fit TRBD1. The germline V gene has CDR1 LNHDA and CDR2 SQIVND (reference sequence). V lost 5 bases, J lost 4 bases, and 6 bases stayed unmatched. The CDR3 totals 16 residues. In nucleotides, the CDR3 is TGTGCCAGTAGTGGCCGGGACAGGGGGAGCACCGGGGAGCTGTTTTTT. Translated: CASSGRDRGSTGELFF. The full variable domain, rest sourced from reference TRBV19 and TRBJ2-2, is DGGITQSPKYLFRKEGQNVTLSCEQNLNHDAMYWYRQDPGQGLRLIYYSQIVNDFQKGDIAEGYSVSREKKESFPLTVTSAQKNPTAFYLCASSGRDRGSTGELFFGEGSRLTVL.

The chain couples TRBV10-3 to TRBJ2-1; D may be TRBD1 (5 bases). The CDR3 has 12 amino acids. V was trimmed by 7 bases and J by 3 bases, leaving 7 bases between them. Per germline, CDR1 ENHRY and CDR2 SYGVKD. The CDR3 region is CAINTGYNEQFF. The CDR3, as DNA: TGTGCCATCAACACAGGCTACAATGAGCAGTTCTTC.